This T cell receptor beta chain was identified during a study of blood T cell repertoires in COVID-19. TCRdb keeps only in-frame clones here, not all; method: immunoSEQ multiplex PCR. The data hold 130,000 to 150,000 clones, with over 80% observed a single time. The germline V gene encodes CDR1 MNHEY and CDR2 SMNVEV (reference sequence). The CDR3 is made up of 17 amino acids. V shed 6 bases and J 2 bases; nucleotides not matched to a gene: 11. The sequencing input was PBMCs or T cells enriched from blood (not recorded which). The chain uses TRBV27 and TRBJ2-1, with TRBD2 matching over 9 bases. This receptor was identified in a woman in her forties or fifties who had been exposed to COVID-19. CDR3 sequence (DNA): TGTGCCAGCAGCCGTTTGGGGGCTAGCGGGGCCTACAATGAGCAGTTCTTC. Protein sequence: CASSRLGASGAYNEQFF.